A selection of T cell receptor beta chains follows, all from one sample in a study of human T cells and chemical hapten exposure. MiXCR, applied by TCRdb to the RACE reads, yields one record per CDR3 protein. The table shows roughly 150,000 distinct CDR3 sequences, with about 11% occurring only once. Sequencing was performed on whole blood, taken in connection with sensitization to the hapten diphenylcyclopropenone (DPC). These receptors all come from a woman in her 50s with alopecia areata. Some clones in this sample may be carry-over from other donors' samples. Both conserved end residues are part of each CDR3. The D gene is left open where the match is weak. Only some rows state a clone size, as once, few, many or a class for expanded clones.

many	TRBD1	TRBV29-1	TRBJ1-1	CSVPRTGMENTEAFF	TGCAGCGTGCCCAGGACAGGGATGGAGAACACTGAAGCTTTCTTT
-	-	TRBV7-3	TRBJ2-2	CASSKRSGELFF	TGTGCCAGCAGCAAAAGGTCCGGGGAGCTGTTTTTT
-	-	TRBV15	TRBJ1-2	CATSRDRQYGYTF	TGTGCCACCAGCAGAGATCGTCAGTATGGCTACACCTTC
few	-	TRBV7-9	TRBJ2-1	CASSLGANLRSYNEQFF	TGTGCCAGCAGCTTAGGGGCTAACCTACGCTCCTACAATGAGCAGTTCTTC
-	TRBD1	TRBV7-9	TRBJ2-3	CASLTGEFEKYF	TGTGCCAGTCTGACAGGGGAGTTTGAGAAGTATTTT
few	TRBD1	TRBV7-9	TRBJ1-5	CASSFGQAPYSNQPQHF	TGTGCCAGCAGCTTCGGACAGGCCCCCTATAGCAATCAGCCCCAGCATTTT
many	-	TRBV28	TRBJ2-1	CASSLGQVGGNEQFF	TGTGCCAGCAGTTTAGGACAGGTCGGGGGCAATGAGCAGTTCTTC
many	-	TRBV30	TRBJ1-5	CAWSRASGNQPQHF	TGTGCCTGGAGTAGGGCCTCTGGCAATCAGCCCCAGCATTTT
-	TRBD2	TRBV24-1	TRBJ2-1	CATSGTSGESSYNEQFF	TGTGCCACCAGTGGGACTAGCGGGGAAAGCTCCTACAATGAGCAGTTCTTC
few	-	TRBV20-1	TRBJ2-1	CSARDILLAYNEQFF	TGCAGTGCTCGGGACATCCTCCTAGCGTACAATGAGCAGTTCTTC
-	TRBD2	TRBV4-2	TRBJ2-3	CASSQGSLAGLGLDTQYF	TGTGCCAGCAGCCAGGGATCTCTAGCGGGACTAGGGTTAGATACGCAGTATTTT
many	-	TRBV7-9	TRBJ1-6	CASSSALVSPLHF	TGTGCCAGCAGCTCCGCCCTTGTGTCACCCCTCCACTTT
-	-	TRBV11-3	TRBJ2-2	CASSSPMKVMEELFF	TGTGCCAGCAGCTCCCCCATGAAAGTAATGGAGGAGCTGTTTTTT
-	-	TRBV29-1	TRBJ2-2	CSAAHLTGELFF	TGCAGCGCCGCTCACCTCACCGGGGAGCTGTTTTTT
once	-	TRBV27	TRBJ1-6	CASRGTGINSPLHF	TGTGCCAGCAGGGGGACGGGGATTAATTCACCCCTCCACTTT
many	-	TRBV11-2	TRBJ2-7	CASSFRGGDPYEQYF	TGTGCCAGCAGCTTCCGAGGCGGGGACCCCTACGAGCAGTACTTC
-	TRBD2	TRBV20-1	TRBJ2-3	CSAPTSGRVLTDTQYF	TGCAGTGCTCCGACTAGCGGGAGGGTCCTCACAGATACGCAGTATTTT
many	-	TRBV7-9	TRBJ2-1	CASSPPGFSSYNEQFF	TGTGCCAGCAGCCCCCCGGGGTTTAGCTCCTACAATGAGCAGTTCTTC
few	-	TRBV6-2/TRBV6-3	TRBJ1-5	CASVGQSNQPQHF	TGTGCCAGCGTGGGACAAAGCAATCAGCCCCAGCATTTT
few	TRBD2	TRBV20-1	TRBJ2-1	CSAPIAGGLNEQFF	TGCAGTGCCCCGATAGCGGGAGGCCTTAATGAGCAGTTCTTC
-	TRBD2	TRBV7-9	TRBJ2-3	CASSLARGLAGDGDTQYF	TGTGCCAGCAGCTTAGCAAGGGGCCTAGCGGGAGATGGGGATACGCAGTATTTT
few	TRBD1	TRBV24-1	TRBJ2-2	CATSPGQGVTGELFF	TGTGCCACCAGTCCGGGACAGGGGGTCACCGGGGAGCTGTTTTTT
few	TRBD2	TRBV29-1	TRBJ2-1	CSVEGTSGRNNEQFF	TGCAGCGTTGAGGGGACTAGCGGGAGGAACAATGAGCAGTTCTTC
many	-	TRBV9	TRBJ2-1	CASSQTLGIGNEQFF	TGTGCCAGCAGCCAGACCCTGGGGATAGGCAATGAGCAGTTCTTC
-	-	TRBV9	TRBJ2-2	CASSVAGSVSGELFF	TGTGCCAGCAGCGTAGCAGGGAGCGTGAGCGGGGAGCTGTTTTTT
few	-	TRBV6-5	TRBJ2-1	CASSYGLASSSYNEQFF	TGTGCCAGCAGTTACGGCCTAGCGTCGAGCTCCTACAATGAGCAGTTCTTC
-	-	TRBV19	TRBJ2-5	CASSIAPGSKETQYF	TGTGCCAGTAGTATAGCTCCGGGGTCTAAAGAGACCCAGTACTTC
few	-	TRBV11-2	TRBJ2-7	CASSLHPGDLPTEQYF	TGTGCCAGCAGCTTACACCCGGGAGACTTACCTACGGAGCAGTACTTC
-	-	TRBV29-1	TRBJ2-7	CSVSPGDEQYF	TGCAGCGTTTCCCCGGGGGACGAGCAGTACTTC
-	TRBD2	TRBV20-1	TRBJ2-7	CSAPTSGRRASYEQYF	TGCAGTGCCCCGACTAGCGGGAGGCGGGCCTCCTACGAGCAGTACTTC
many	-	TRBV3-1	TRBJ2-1	CASSQETGYPGGEQFF	TGTGCCAGCAGCCAAGAGACGGGCTACCCCGGGGGCGAGCAGTTCTTC
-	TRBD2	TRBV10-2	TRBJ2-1	CASSEPSGRPSYNEQFF	TGCGCCAGCAGTGAGCCCAGCGGGAGACCATCCTACAATGAGCAGTTCTTC
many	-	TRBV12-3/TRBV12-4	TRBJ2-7	CASSQDTYEQYF	TGTGCCAGCAGTCAGGACACCTACGAGCAGTACTTC
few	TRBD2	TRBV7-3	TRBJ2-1	CASSLTPGRAYNEQFF	TGTGCCAGCAGCTTAACCCCCGGGAGGGCCTACAATGAGCAGTTCTTC
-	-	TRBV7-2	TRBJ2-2	CASSPPWGEDTGELFF	TGTGCCAGCAGCCCTCCGTGGGGGGAGGACACCGGGGAGCTGTTTTTT
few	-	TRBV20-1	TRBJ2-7	CSARPIRPFYGSSYEQYF	TGCAGTGCTAGACCGATCCGACCCTTTTACGGTAGCTCCTACGAGCAGTACTTC
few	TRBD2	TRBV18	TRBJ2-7	CASSPQTSATYEQYF	TGTGCCAGCTCACCCCAGACTAGCGCAACCTACGAGCAGTACTTC
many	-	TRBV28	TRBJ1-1	CASTPGGLTTEAFF	TGTGCCAGCACCCCCGGAGGATTGACCACTGAAGCTTTCTTT
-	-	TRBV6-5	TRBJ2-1	CASSPPGAYEQFF	TGTGCCAGCAGTCCCCCGGGGGCATATGAGCAGTTCTTC
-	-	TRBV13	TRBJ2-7	CASSPRLNPYEQYF	TGTGCCAGCAGCCCGCGGCTGAACCCCTACGAGCAGTACTTC
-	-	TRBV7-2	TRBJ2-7	CASTDRSSYEQYF	TGTGCCAGCACAGACAGGAGCTCCTACGAGCAGTACTTC
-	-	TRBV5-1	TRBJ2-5	CASSSSGGQQETQYF	TGCGCCAGCAGCTCGTCGGGGGGACAGCAAGAGACCCAGTACTTC
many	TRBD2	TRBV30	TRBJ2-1	CAWMGTSGLWNEQFF	TGTGCCTGGATGGGGACTAGCGGGCTTTGGAATGAGCAGTTCTTC
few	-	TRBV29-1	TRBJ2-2	CSVVMQGIGGELFF	TGCAGCGTTGTTATGCAGGGGATCGGCGGGGAGCTGTTTTTT